This entry lists 8 T cell receptor beta chains sequenced from one sample in a study of beta chain features in type 1 diabetes. The study reverse transcribed the entire isolated RNA, so it sequenced expressed TCRB transcripts. Assay used: immunoSEQ multiplex PCR; TCRdb lists only in-frame clones, some missing. The sample carries under 950,000 clones, under 20% recorded once. The sequencing sample was made of naive CD4+ T cells from blood. The receptor set was obtained from a woman in her late teens or twenties in good health.

This clone was counted only a few times. Written as DNA, the CDR3 is TGCGCCAGCAGCCAACTTCAGGGAGGGAGCACTGAAGCTTTCTTT. Encoded protein: CASSQLQGGSTEAFF. The chain carries TRBV4-3 and TRBJ1-1; weak D call: TRBD1 (5 bases). CDR3 size: 15 residues. The germline V gene encodes CDR1 LGHNA and CDR2 YSLEER. Trimming removed 2 bases at V and 4 bases at J, with 14 bases between.

The CDR3 DNA sequence: TGTGCCAGCTCACCATCGGTACCTAGCGTCTCGACCGGGGAGCTGTTTTTT. This encodes CASSPSVPSVSTGELFF. V gene TRBV18 combines with J gene TRBJ2-2; D might be TRBD2 (6 bases). Germline V gives CDR1 KGHSH, CDR2 LQKENI. The CDR3 has 17 amino acids. Trimming stripped 2 bases from V and 5 bases from J, with 18 bases between.

This clone was detected only a few times. The chain combines TRBV18 with TRBJ1-1, with D possibly TRBD1 on 6 matching bases. V was pared by 3 bases and J by 1 base, with 12 bases between. This CDR3 contains 15 residues. Germline V lookup: CDR1 KGHSH, CDR2 LQKENI. The CDR3 DNA reads as TGTGCCAGCTCACCTCCGGGGGCGTCGAACACTGAAGCTTTCTTT. Residues: CASSPPGASNTEAFF.

This clone was detected a few times. The chain joins TRBV2 to TRBJ2-7, with D maybe TRBD1 (6 bases). Trimming cost V 6 bases and J 2 bases, with 17 bases left between them. Germline CDR1 SNHLY, CDR2 FYNNEI. There are 15 residues in the CDR3. CDR3 coding DNA: TGTGCCAGCAGCGTACAGGGTGTCATAGCCTACGAGCAGTACTTC. It codes for CASSVQGVIAYEQYF.

The CDR3 nucleotides read TGTGCCAGCAGCTTAGCGCGGGGAGGGGGCTACGAGCAGTACTTC. Protein product: CASSLARGGGYEQYF. The chain couples TRBV7-6 to TRBJ2-7, with D possibly matching TRBD2 (7 bases). The CDR3 covers 15 residues. Germline values: CDR1 SGHVS, CDR2 FNYEAQ. V was cut by 0 bases and J by 3 bases, with 12 bases left in between.

The rearrangement uses TRBV11-1 and TRBJ2-1; 7 bases line up with TRBD2. The CDR3 runs to 16 residues. V shed 2 bases, J shed 8 bases, and the junction held 12 bases outside the gene matches. The germline gives CDR1 SGHAT, CDR2 FQDESV (reference sequence). CDR3 in amino acids: CASSLSPLAASDEQFF. The CDR3 DNA reads as TGTGCCAGCAGCTTATCCCCCCTAGCGGCGTCCGATGAGCAGTTCTTC.

The rearrangement uses TRBV27 and TRBJ2-3; 15 positions agree with TRBD2. Losses at the gene ends were 7 bases for V and 5 bases for J; bases not matched to a gene: 1. Germline V gives CDR1 MNHEY, CDR2 SMNVEV (reference sequence). This CDR3 is built from 14 residues. CDR3 nucleotides: TGTGCCAGCACGGGACTAGCGGGAGGAGATACGCAGTATTTT. Amino acid sequence: CASTGLAGGDTQYF.

The chain carries TRBV7-3 and TRBJ2-7, with 8 bases that match TRBD2. The J segment lost 4 bases and the V segment lost 2 bases, leaving 7 bases of the junction unmatched. The CDR3 spans 15 residues. In germline, CDR1 is SGHTA, CDR2 FQGTGA. The CDR3 is CASSLGAGAMYEQYF. CDR3 DNA sequence: TGTGCCAGCAGCTTAGGAGCGGGAGCAATGTACGAGCAGTACTTC.